Listed here are 26 T cell receptor beta chains from one sample, sequenced in a study of T-cell reconstitution after alpha-beta-depleted transplantation in children. Unique molecular identifiers tagged the TCRbeta library. One entry per CDR3 protein results from TCRdb running MiXCR on the PCR reads. The table has 330,000 or so distinct CDR3 sequences, 10% seen once. The sample here was PBMCs from the stem cell graft donor, taken from the stem cell graft. The receptors shown here come from a human donor who donated a stem cell graft to a child with acute lymphoblastic leukemia.

This clonotype turned up a few times. The V gene is TRBV5-6, the J gene TRBJ2-7; the D gene is possibly TRBD2 (6 bases). The CDR3 consists of 15 residues. The V gene's germline CDR1 is SGHDT and CDR2 YYEEEE. Trimming shortened V by 1 base and J by 7 bases, and 18 bases separated the two germline ends. As DNA, the CDR3 is TGTGCCAGCAGCTTGAGCGCGGGACTCCCTGGGGAGCAGTACTTC. Protein: CASSLSAGLPGEQYF. Looking up the rest from reference TRBV5-6 and TRBJ2-7 gives the full variable domain: DAGVTQSPTHLIKTRGQQVTLRCSPKSGHDTVSWYQQALGQGPQFIFQYYEEEERQRGNFPDRFSGHQFPNYSSELNVNALLLGDSALYLCASSLSAGLPGEQYFGPGTRLTVT.

The J gene is TRBJ2-7, the V gene TRBV5-1, with no clear D. The CDR3 runs to 13 residues. Trimming stripped 5 bases from V and 10 bases from J, with 19 bases between. Germline V CDR1 and CDR2: SGHRS, YFSETQ. CDR3 loop: CASRVQDLPPQYF. The CDR3 nucleotides are TGCGCCAGCAGAGTCCAGGACCTACCGCCTCAGTACTTC.

The table lists this clonotype with many counts. The V and J genes are TRBV4-1 and TRBJ1-1, with a tentative D call TRBD1 (5 bases). V was pared by 4 bases and J by 1 base, with 13 bases between. CDR3 size: 15 residues. Germline V gene lookup returns CDR1 MGHRA and CDR2 YSYEKL. CDR3 DNA: TGCGCCAGCAGCCTAGGGGCCGGACAGAACACTGAAGCTTTCTTT. It specifies CASSLGAGQNTEAFF.

This chain uses TRBV5-1 with TRBJ2-5; TRBD1 matches at 9 bases. V lost 3 bases and J lost 5; bases outside the gene matches: 8. In germline, CDR1 is SGHRS, CDR2 YFSETQ. CDR3 length: 15 residues. The CDR3 region is CASSSGQGPGETQYF. CDR3 DNA: TGCGCCAGCAGCTCTGGACAGGGGCCGGGGGAGACCCAGTACTTC.

This clonotype was counted ten times or more. This chain connects TRBV4-2 to TRBJ2-1, with D possibly TRBD2 on 6 matching bases. Looked up from germline, CDR1 is LGHNA and CDR2 is YNFKEQ. V gave up 2 bases and J gave up 2 bases, with 10 bases separating them. The CDR3 contains 15 residues. The CDR3 reads CASSQWREPYNEQFF. In DNA, the CDR3 is TGTGCCAGCAGCCAATGGCGGGAACCCTACAATGAGCAGTTCTTC.

At least ten counts were recorded for this clonotype. The chain employs TRBV9 and TRBJ2-3, with 9 bases aligning to TRBD1. Germline V gives CDR1 SGDLS, CDR2 YYNGEE. V shed 3 bases, J shed 1 base, and the junction held 0 bases outside the gene matches. The CDR3 is 14 residues long. The CDR3 reads CASSDRGRTDTQYF. The CDR3, as DNA: TGTGCCAGCAGCGACAGGGGGCGCACAGATACGCAGTATTTT. The full variable domain, its missing parts supplied by reference TRBV9 and TRBJ2-3, is DSGVTQTPKHLITATGQRVTLRCSPRSGDLSVYWYQQSLDQGLQFLIQYYNGEERAKGNILERFSAQQFPDLHSELNLSSLELGDSALYFCASSDRGRTDTQYFGPGTRLTVL.

The chain employs TRBV12-3 or TRBV12-4 and TRBJ1-2; D call uncertain. This CDR3 contains 10 residues. Between the trimmed V and J ends, which lost 3 bases and 6 bases, there was a span of 2 bases. The CDR3 sequence: CASSFNGYTF. CDR3 sequence (DNA): TGTGCCAGCAGTTTCAATGGCTACACCTTC.

This clonotype was detected only a few times. The V call is TRBV20-1, the J call TRBJ2-7; 7 bases match TRBD2. Germline CDR1 is DFQATT and CDR2 is SNEGSKA (reference sequence). V lost 6 bases, J lost 1 base, and 6 bases stayed unmatched. The CDR3 spans 13 residues. The DNA for the CDR3 is TGCAGTGCCCCGGGGGAGGGGTCCTACGAGCAGTACTTC. Its protein product is CSAPGEGSYEQYF.

This chain uses TRBV28 with TRBJ2-2; 7 bases are shared with TRBD1. Germline V gives CDR1 MDHEN, CDR2 SYDVKM. The junction had 1 base not matched to a gene; V was cut back by 8 bases and J by 4 bases. The CDR3 consists of 12 residues. CDR3 bases: TGTGCCAGCCACAGGGGCACCGGGGAGCTGTTTTTT. Amino acid sequence: CASHRGTGELFF.

Comment on this clonotype: The final CDR3 position lacks the conserved phenylalanine or tryptophan, pointing to a likely read error. It is unclear where the CDR3 begins or ends on the DNA, so no DNA is shown, and the CDR3 is as TCRdb lists it. V and J are TRBV6-4 and TRBJ2-7; whether TRBD2, the table's D call, matches the DNA was not checked. Germline CDR1 MRHNA, CDR2 SNTAGT. Ends included, the CDR3 has 11 residues. The CDR3 loop reads CASSDRGPSLA.

The genes are TRBV20-1 and TRBJ2-1; the D is unclear. Germline V gene lookup returns CDR1 DFQATT and CDR2 SNEGSKA (reference sequence). V lost 2 bases and J lost 3, with 8 bases in between. The CDR3 contains 13 residues. The CDR3 region is CSARKRDYNEQFF. The CDR3, as DNA: TGCAGTGCTAGAAAGCGAGACTACAATGAGCAGTTCTTC.

The V and J genes are TRBV9 and TRBJ1-5; D might be TRBD1 (6 bases). Trimming removed 4 bases from V and 6 bases from J, with 11 bases in between. Germline-derived CDR1 and CDR2 are SGDLS and YYNGEE. This CDR3 has 13 residues. The CDR3 spells CASSPTGSQPQHF. CDR3 in DNA: TGTGCCAGCAGCCCCACAGGGAGTCAGCCCCAGCATTTT.

There are a few counts of this clonotype. The CDR3 nucleotides read TGTGCCAGCAGCGCCGGAGACAGGGGGCCGAAACTGTTTTTT. Translating gives CASSAGDRGPKLFF. J is TRBJ1-4 and V is TRBV7-9, with 10 positions matching TRBD1. The CDR3 loop spans 14 amino acids. V shed 5 bases, J shed 11 bases, and the junction held 8 bases outside the gene matches. Germline V gene lookup returns CDR1 SEHNR and CDR2 FQNEAQ (reference sequence). The whole variable domain, remainder taken from reference TRBV7-9 and TRBJ1-4, is DTGVSQNPRHKITKRGQNVTFRCDPISEHNRLYWYRQTLGQGPEFLTYFQNEAQLEKSRLLSDRFSAERPKGSFSTLEIQRTEQGDSAMYLCASSAGDRGPKLFFGSGTQLSVL.

The sample holds a few counts of this clonotype. V is TRBV28 and J is TRBJ2-3; D is possibly TRBD1 (5 bases). Germline V gene sequence: CDR1 MDHEN, CDR2 SYDVKM. The CDR3 extends over 15 amino acids. Trimming stripped 1 base from V and 2 bases from J, with 10 bases between. The CDR3 DNA follows: TGTGCCAGCAGTTTATCAGGGTCCCTCACAGATACGCAGTATTTT. Protein product: CASSLSGSLTDTQYF.

This clonotype was found a few times. The J gene is TRBJ2-3, the V gene TRBV5-1, with D tentatively TRBD1 or TRBD2 (5 bases each). V was shortened by 3 bases and J by 4 bases, with 12 bases between the two germline ends. This CDR3 is built from 14 residues. Germline-derived CDR1 and CDR2 are SGHRS and YFSETQ. The CDR3 DNA is TGCGCCAGCAGCTCCAGGGCCGGGGCAGATACGCAGTATTTT. This encodes CASSSRAGADTQYF.

This clonotype was detected only a few times. The chain joins TRBV3-1 to TRBJ1-5, with unresolved D. CDR3 size: 16 residues. Germline V CDR1 and CDR2: LGHDT, YNNKEL (reference sequence). V shed 8 bases and J shed 1 base, with 18 bases lying between them. CDR3 in DNA: TGTGCCAGCTCTTACGGCGCGATGGAGAGCAATCAGCCCCAGCATTTT. Translated: CASSYGAMESNQPQHF. The full variable domain, its missing parts supplied by reference TRBV3-1 and TRBJ1-5, is DTAVSQTPKYLVTQMGNDKSIKCEQNLGHDTMYWYKQDSKKFLKIMFSYNNKELIINETVPNRFSPKSPDKAHLNLHINSLELGDSAVYFCASSYGAMESNQPQHFGDGTRLSIL.

The table lists this clonotype with a few counts. The V gene is TRBV24-1, the J gene TRBJ2-7; no clear D. There are 13 residues in the CDR3. Germline V gene sequence: CDR1 KGHDR, CDR2 SFDVKD. The V gene lost 4 bases and the J gene lost 3 bases, with 9 bases spanning the gap. In DNA, the CDR3 is TGTGCCACCAGTGAACACCCCTTCTACGAGCAGTACTTC. It codes for CATSEHPFYEQYF.

This clonotype has a handful of counts. The V call is TRBV14, the J call TRBJ2-2; D remains ambiguous. V was cut by 1 base and J by 4 bases, with 4 bases left in between. This CDR3 spans 13 amino acids. Germline V gene data show CDR1 as SGHDN and CDR2 as FVKESK. In DNA form, the CDR3 reads TGTGCCAGCAGCCAAGCAAGCACCGGGGAGCTGTTTTTT. It codes for CASSQASTGELFF.

This clonotype was observed a few times. The gene calls are TRBV7-9 and TRBJ2-1, with 10 positions matching TRBD1. The CDR3 is 15 amino acids. Germline V gene lookup returns CDR1 SEHNR and CDR2 FQNEAQ (reference sequence). With 5 bases clipped from V and 5 bases from J, the junction kept 6 bases outside the gene matches. The CDR3 nucleotides read TGTGCCAGCAGCCTCCGGGACAGGGGAGACAATGAGCAGTTCTTC. Translated: CASSLRDRGDNEQFF.

Comment on this clonotype: One end of the junction is discordant with germline, which a read error may explain. The chain couples TRBV20-1 to TRBJ2-3; 12 bases are a match to TRBD2. Germline V gene sequence: CDR1 DFQATT, CDR2 SNEGSKA (reference sequence). CDR3 length equals 15 residues. The CDR3 spells CSADRLAGASDTRYF. The CDR3 bases are TGCAGTGCTGATCGACTAGCGGGAGCGTCCGATACGCGGTATTTT.

Only a few counts were recorded for this clonotype. The chain recombines TRBV27 with TRBJ2-3, with 9 bases identical to TRBD1. The germline V gene encodes CDR1 MNHEY and CDR2 SMNVEV (reference sequence). The CDR3 is 17 residues long. After removal of 6 bases from V and 2 bases from J, the junction contained 12 bases not matched to a gene. The CDR3, as DNA: TGTGCCAGCAGACGATGGAGGGACAGGGAGACCACAGATACGCAGTATTTT. Its translation: CASRRWRDRETTDTQYF.

This rearrangement joins TRBV29-1 to TRBJ1-5; 8 bases line up with TRBD1. V trimming: 0 bases; J trimming: 6 bases; junction bases outside the gene matches: 4. This CDR3 is 14 amino acids long. The V gene's germline CDR1 is SQVTM and CDR2 ANQGSEA. CDR3 region: CSVEDWGQVQPQHF. DNA of the CDR3: TGCAGCGTTGAAGATTGGGGACAGGTTCAGCCCCAGCATTTT.

The chain uses TRBV20-1 and TRBJ1-1; TRBD1 might be the D (5 bases). The germline gives CDR1 DFQATT, CDR2 SNEGSKA (reference sequence). V dropped 0 bases and J dropped 1 base, with 12 bases sitting between them. The CDR3 is 15 amino acids. CDR3 loop: CSARDLGGSNTEAFF. DNA of the CDR3: TGCAGTGCTAGAGATCTTGGGGGGTCGAACACTGAAGCTTTCTTT.

The genes are TRBV29-1 and TRBJ2-3, with 7 positions matching TRBD1. CDR1 and CDR2 from the germline V gene are SQVTM and ANQGSEA. The CDR3 covers 15 residues. With 3 bases clipped from V and 4 bases from J, the junction kept 10 bases outside the gene matches. CDR3 sequence (DNA): TGCAGCGTTGACTACCAAAACAGGGGCCCAGATACGCAGTATTTT. This codes for CSVDYQNRGPDTQYF.

The genes are TRBV2 and TRBJ2-1; D remains ambiguous. This CDR3 is built from 15 residues. The V end lost 6 bases, the J end lost 0 bases, and 12 bases lay between the germline ends. Germline V gene sequence: CDR1 SNHLY, CDR2 FYNNEI. The CDR3, as DNA: TGTGCCAGCAGCCTGCAGGCCAGCTCCTACAATGAGCAGTTCTTC. Its protein product is CASSLQASSYNEQFF.

This clonotype was seen only a few times. This chain joins TRBV7-2 and TRBJ1-2, with TRBD1 matching over 7 bases. Trimming took 5 bases from V and 4 from J; bases not matched to a gene: 7. Germline assignment: CDR1 SGHTA and CDR2 FQGNSA. The CDR3 covers 14 residues. The CDR3 DNA sequence: TGTGCCAGCAGCCTTGGGACAGACCCCTATGGCTACACCTTC. Translation: CASSLGTDPYGYTF.